A selection of T cell receptor beta chains follows, all from one sample in a study of blood T cell repertoires in COVID-19. TCRdb's table, derived via immunoSEQ multiplex PCR, lists solely in-frame clones and lacks some. There are 150,000 to 170,000 clones in the sample; more than 75% occur only once, and 8% to 9% lies in the top ten. Sequencing was done on a sample of peripheral blood. Source of these receptors: a woman aged 55-70 years with COVID-19, enrolled during active disease. Each CDR3 is given with its conserved first and last residue. Each record gives: V gene, clone size, J gene, D gene, CDR3 length, CDR3 DNA, CDR3 protein. D genes are given only for firm matches. For some rows the clone size is stated as once, few or many, or as a class when expanded; others skip it.

V gene: TRBV6-5; clone size: -; J gene: TRBJ1-2; D gene: -; CDR3 length: 12; CDR3 DNA: TGTGCCAGCAGTTCCCCAACCGGGAGCTACACCTTC; CDR3 protein: CASSSPTGSYTF
V gene: TRBV7-8; clone size: -; J gene: TRBJ2-2; D gene: TRBD2; CDR3 length: 15; CDR3 DNA: TGTGCCAGCAGTTCCTTGTCGGGAGGGCAGGGGGAGCTGTTTTTT; CDR3 protein: CASSSLSGGQGELFF
V gene: TRBV20-1; clone size: -; J gene: TRBJ1-1; D gene: -; CDR3 length: 13; CDR3 DNA: TGCAGTGCTAGTATAGGGGGGGCCACTGAAGCTTTCTTT; CDR3 protein: CSASIGGATEAFF
V gene: TRBV7-9; clone size: few; J gene: TRBJ1-4; D gene: TRBD1; CDR3 length: 16; CDR3 DNA: TGTGCCAGCAGCTTGGGACTGACAGGGGGGGTCGAAAAACTGTTTTTT; CDR3 protein: CASSLGLTGGVEKLFF
V gene: TRBV19; clone size: -; J gene: TRBJ2-1; D gene: -; CDR3 length: 13; CDR3 DNA: TGTGCCAGTAGTATTTTAACCTCGGATGAGCAGTTCTTC; CDR3 protein: CASSILTSDEQFF
V gene: TRBV28; clone size: -; J gene: TRBJ2-2; D gene: -; CDR3 length: 13; CDR3 DNA: TGTGCCAGCAGTTTATCACTCGTCGGGGAGCTGTTTTTT; CDR3 protein: CASSLSLVGELFF
V gene: TRBV12-3/TRBV12-4; clone size: -; J gene: TRBJ1-3; D gene: -; CDR3 length: 13; CDR3 DNA: TGTGCCAGCAGCCCTTTCTCTGGAAACACCATATATTTT; CDR3 protein: CASSPFSGNTIYF
V gene: TRBV19; clone size: -; J gene: TRBJ1-3; D gene: TRBD1; CDR3 length: 13; CDR3 DNA: TGTGCCAGTACCAGGGGGCTCGTTAACACCATATATTTT; CDR3 protein: CASTRGLVNTIYF
V gene: TRBV25-1; clone size: few; J gene: TRBJ2-3; D gene: TRBD2; CDR3 length: 16; CDR3 DNA: TGTGCCAGCAGCTCACTAGCGGGAGGCCTTGGGTATACGCAGTATTTT; CDR3 protein: CASSSLAGGLGYTQYF
V gene: TRBV5-4; clone size: -; J gene: TRBJ1-1; D gene: TRBD1; CDR3 length: 13; CDR3 DNA: TGTGCCAGCAGCGAGACAGGGGGGGGTGAAGCTTTCTTT; CDR3 protein: CASSETGGGEAFF
V gene: TRBV25-1; clone size: -; J gene: TRBJ1-2; D gene: TRBD1; CDR3 length: 13; CDR3 DNA: TGTGCCAGCAGTGCGGGACAGTACTATGGCTACACCTTC; CDR3 protein: CASSAGQYYGYTF
V gene: TRBV24-1; clone size: -; J gene: TRBJ1-2; D gene: -; CDR3 length: 17; CDR3 DNA: TGTGCCACCAGTGATTTGATGTGGGGCTGTGCTAACTATGGCTACACCTTC; CDR3 protein: CATSDLMWGCANYGYTF
V gene: TRBV19; clone size: -; J gene: TRBJ2-7; D gene: -; CDR3 length: 15; CDR3 DNA: TGTGCCAGTAGTATCGGCAGGATCGTTCCCTACGAGCAGTACTTC; CDR3 protein: CASSIGRIVPYEQYF
V gene: TRBV6-5; clone size: -; J gene: TRBJ1-1; D gene: TRBD1; CDR3 length: 12; CDR3 DNA: TGTGCCAGCAGTAAGGACAGGGGGCGAGCTTTCTTT; CDR3 protein: CASSKDRGRAFF
V gene: TRBV2; clone size: -; J gene: TRBJ1-2; D gene: -; CDR3 length: 14; CDR3 DNA: TGTGCCAGCAGGGGCCAGGCGGGCAACTATGGCTACACCTTC; CDR3 protein: CASRGQAGNYGYTF
V gene: TRBV2; clone size: -; J gene: TRBJ2-1; D gene: -; CDR3 length: 17; CDR3 DNA: TGTGCCAGCAGTGAACTCTCAGGAAGCAGATACTACAATGAGCAGTTCTTC; CDR3 protein: CASSELSGSRYYNEQFF
V gene: TRBV5-4; clone size: -; J gene: TRBJ1-1; D gene: TRBD1; CDR3 length: 16; CDR3 DNA: TGTGCCAGCAGCCCTACAACCGGGACAGGGGGCACTGAAGCTTTCTTT; CDR3 protein: CASSPTTGTGGTEAFF
V gene: TRBV6-2/TRBV6-3; clone size: -; J gene: TRBJ1-5; D gene: -; CDR3 length: 15; CDR3 DNA: TGTGCCAGCAGACCTCACGGGGATAGCAATCAGCCCCAGCATTTT; CDR3 protein: CASRPHGDSNQPQHF
V gene: TRBV7-3; clone size: -; J gene: TRBJ1-2; D gene: -; CDR3 length: 13; CDR3 DNA: TGTGCCAGCAGCTTAGGAGCAAACTATGGCTACACCTTC; CDR3 protein: CASSLGANYGYTF
V gene: TRBV6-5; clone size: many; J gene: TRBJ1-2; D gene: TRBD1; CDR3 length: 14; CDR3 DNA: TGTGCCAGCAGTTCCTGGACAGGGACGGAGGGCTACACCTTC; CDR3 protein: CASSSWTGTEGYTF
V gene: TRBV5-1; clone size: -; J gene: TRBJ2-7; D gene: TRBD1; CDR3 length: 15; CDR3 DNA: TGCGCCAGCAGCCCCCTACTTGACAGGGGCCGCGAGCAGTACTTC; CDR3 protein: CASSPLLDRGREQYF
V gene: TRBV7-9; clone size: -; J gene: TRBJ2-1; D gene: TRBD1; CDR3 length: 15; CDR3 DNA: TGTGCCAGCAGCACAACCGGGACAGGGGCCAATGAGCAGTTCTTC; CDR3 protein: CASSTTGTGANEQFF
V gene: TRBV7-9; clone size: few; J gene: TRBJ2-5; D gene: TRBD2; CDR3 length: 17; CDR3 DNA: TGTGCCAGCAGCTTACGGGTTTTACTAGCGCCCCAAGAGACCCAGTACTTC; CDR3 protein: CASSLRVLLAPQETQYF
V gene: TRBV29-1; clone size: -; J gene: TRBJ2-4; D gene: TRBD1; CDR3 length: 15; CDR3 DNA: TGCAGCGTCCGCGGACAGGGGCTAGCCAAAAACATTCAGTACTTC; CDR3 protein: CSVRGQGLAKNIQYF
V gene: TRBV19; clone size: once; J gene: TRBJ2-3; D gene: -; CDR3 length: 15; CDR3 DNA: TGTGCCAGTAGTATCAGCGTCACTAGCACAGATACGCAGTATTTT; CDR3 protein: CASSISVTSTDTQYF
V gene: TRBV3-1/TRBV3-2; clone size: -; J gene: TRBJ1-5; D gene: -; CDR3 length: 16; CDR3 DNA: TGTGCCAGCAGCCAAGATAAAACAGGGCGCCATCAGCCCCAGCATTTT; CDR3 protein: CASSQDKTGRHQPQHF